This T cell receptor beta chain was recorded in a study of T cells in Graves' hyperthyroidism and ophthalmopathy. Whole-study findings and limits: In the analysis, a 13 V-J model separated ophthalmopathy from stable hyperthyroidism. Expanded thyroid clonotypes (above 0.001) were mostly also found in blood.

The TCR beta CDR3 regions underwent amplification using RNA transcripts as the source. The primer set for the first-round RT-PCR of the TCR CDR3 was HTBI. A single record per CDR3 protein comes from TCRdb applying MiXCR to the multiplex PCR reads. The table lists approximately 430,000 distinct CDR3 sequences, about 15% of them singletons. Ophthalmopathy cases met thresholds of Clinical Activity Score at least 3, NOSPECS grade at least 4 and duration under 3 months. Uncontrolled infection, other autoimmune disease, pregnancy and lactation each barred patients from inclusion. There are a few counts of this clonotype. The antigen is not known. It may be a read error: a sequence one base away is much more abundant. The sample comprised blood. The sequence came from a man younger than 30 with Graves' ophthalmopathy.

CDR3 sequence: CASSLGEITGELFF. The CDR3 DNA sequence: TGTGCCAGCAGCTTAGGAGAGATCACCGGGGAGCTGTTTTTT. This chain joins TRBV13 and TRBJ2-2, with unresolved D. Germline CDR1 reads PRHDT; CDR2 reads FYEKMQ (reference sequence). V lost 0 bases, J lost 4 bases, and 6 bases lay in between. The length of the CDR3 is 14 residues.